The next 10 T cell receptor beta chains were all read from a single sample in a study of beta chain features in type 1 diabetes. These receptors have no known antigen. Study results and caveats: Moderate yet significant TCRB CDR3 shortening was seen in Type 1 diabetes patients in all four CD4+ subsets.

The sequenced template was cDNA made from the entire isolated RNA. Assay: immunoSEQ multiplex PCR; the TCRdb copy retains only in-frame clones and omits some. This table holds 150,000 to 170,000 clones, 10% found once. Sequencing input: central memory CD4+ T cells from blood. These TCRs come from a man aged 25-45 years with type 1 diabetes.

The chain combines TRBV7-2 with TRBJ2-1; 9 bases map to TRBD2. The CDR3 contains 15 residues. The V and J ends lost 2 bases and 10 bases, in that order; junction bases with no gene match: 9. Per germline, CDR1 SGHTA and CDR2 FQGNSA. The CDR3 sequence: CASSLLAGLGGEQFF. Written as DNA, the CDR3 is TGTGCCAGCAGCTTACTAGCGGGGTTGGGGGGAGAGCAGTTCTTC.

The rearrangement uses TRBV12-2 and TRBJ2-5; the table's D call of TRBD2 was not tested on the DNA. TRBV12-2 is a pseudogene. This CDR3 is built from 15 residues. This CDR3 reads CASRRTESENKTQYF. CDR3 in DNA: TGTGCAAGCCGCAGGACTGAGTCCGAAAATAAGACCCAGTACTTC.

This clone came up a few times. V gene TRBV5-1 combines with J gene TRBJ1-1; D unresolved. The germline CDR1 and CDR2 sequences are SGHRS and YFSETQ. The CDR3 totals 14 residues. V gave up 1 base and J gave up 1 base, with 8 bases separating them. In DNA form, the CDR3 reads TGCGCCAGCAGCTTGTGGCAAACGAACACTGAAGCTTTCTTT. As protein: CASSLWQTNTEAFF.

This clone was observed a handful of times. The chain carries TRBV4-3 and TRBJ2-5, with 8 bases identical to TRBD1. The V and J ends lost 0 bases and 4 bases, in that order; junction bases with no gene match: 4. Germline CDR1 and CDR2: LGHNA and YSLEER. CDR3 length: 15 amino acids. CDR3 sequence reads: CASSQDPGQGETQYF. In nucleotides, the CDR3 is TGCGCCAGCAGCCAAGATCCTGGACAGGGAGAGACCCAGTACTTC.

There are a few counts of this clone. This sequence joins TRBV19 and TRBJ1-2; 7 bases align to TRBD1. Germline CDR1 is LNHDA and CDR2 is SQIVND (reference sequence). The CDR3 runs 13 residues. Trimming cost V 6 bases and J 5 bases; bases outside gene matches: 6. The CDR3, as DNA: TGTGCCAGTAGATTGGACAGGAGATATGGCTACACCTTC. Translated: CASRLDRRYGYTF.

This clone occurred a few times. This rearrangement joins TRBV5-1 to TRBJ2-1; perhaps TRBD2 as D (6 bases). V was clipped by 2 bases and J by 3 bases, with 15 bases between them. Per the germline V gene, CDR1 is SGHRS and CDR2 is YFSETQ. CDR3 length equals 16 residues. The CDR3 nucleotides are TGCGCCAGCAGCTTTAGCGGAGCAAGTCTCTACAATGAGCAGTTCTTC. This encodes CASSFSGASLYNEQFF.

The genes are TRBV5-5 and TRBJ2-2; TRBD2 might be the D (6 bases). CDR1 is SGHKS and CDR2 is YYEKEE in the germline V gene (reference sequence). The CDR3 runs 18 residues. Trimming stripped 1 base from V and 4 bases from J, with 20 bases between. CDR3 sequence: CASSLSAGTYSGTGELFF. The CDR3 DNA reads as TGTGCCAGCAGCTTGTCAGCGGGTACATATTCGGGCACCGGGGAGCTGTTTTTT.

The chain couples TRBV4-1 to TRBJ1-1; tentative D call: TRBD1 (6 bases). This CDR3 has 18 amino acids. Between the trimmed V and J ends, which lost 4 bases and 1 base, there was a span of 22 bases. Germline loops: CDR1 MGHRA, CDR2 YSYEKL. As DNA, the CDR3 is TGCGCCAGCAGCCCAGAACTAGTACAGGGTCATCGGAACACTGAAGCTTTCTTT. It yields the protein CASSPELVQGHRNTEAFF.

The genes are TRBV11-2 and TRBJ2-3; 9 bases align to TRBD1. Germline lookup yields CDR1 SGHAT and CDR2 FQNNGV. CDR3 length equals 14 residues. The junction had 7 bases not matched to a gene; V was cut back by 6 bases and J by 6 bases. CDR3 nucleotides: TGTGCCAGCAGTGGGGGACAGGGAACGGATACGCAGTATTTT. Its translation: CASSGGQGTDTQYF.

The table lists this clone with a few counts. The chain links TRBV6-5 to TRBJ1-1, with TRBD1 matching 10 bases. The CDR3 covers 14 residues. Trimming removed 5 bases from V and 4 bases from J; junction bases left unmatched: 4. CDR1 and CDR2 (germline): MNHEY, SVGAGI. CDR3 loop: CASSIRTGGTEAFF. The CDR3, as DNA: TGTGCCAGCAGTATCCGGACAGGGGGCACTGAAGCTTTCTTT.